This TCR beta chain was captured in a study of T cells expressing NK-cell markers. The wider study: In the group of eight sequenced donors, seven were HCMV-seropositive and one was seronegative. General study points: It is unclear if expanded NKG2C-expressing clones target HCMV antigens. For several donors, the dominant NKG2C+ clonotypes made up about 1.0-7.5% of their CD8+ T cells.

To note about this clonotype: Its antigen remains unidentified.

The CDR3 contains 15 residues. A 5'RACE template switching approach incorporating UMIs was used to make TCR beta cDNA. TCRdb reprocessed the 5' RACE reads and keeps a single row for each CDR3 protein, giving no DNA. The sample has about 120,000 distinct CDR3 sequences; the top ten hold about a fifth. J is TRBJ2-2 and V is TRBV12-3 or TRBV12-4; the D gene TCRdb calls, TRBD1, cannot be checked with no DNA. Sequencing was done on a sample of blood T cells: a sorted CD56 or NKG2C T cell subset, CD4+ or CD8+ T cells, or bulk PBMC T cells (not recorded which). The receptor was isolated from a woman aged 18 to 75 in good health. The chain's CDR3 is CASSPPGRGTGELFF.